This T cell receptor beta chain appears in the sequencing data of a study of blood T cell dynamics during melanoma immunotherapy. Study-wide background: First-line therapy was either pembrolizumab or nivolumab with ipilimumab for metastatic melanoma.

Repertoires were generated with immunoSEQ multiplex PCR, while TCRdb's copy carries only in-frame clones and drops some. The sample shows fewer than 15,000 clones, about 92% of them seen only once. Time point noted: pre-treatment baseline. A word on this clone: Its antigen is as yet unknown.

Overall study findings and caveats: Cell-free DNA CDR3 sequences most resembled the immune-effector CD8+ subset, which was also most clonal.

This CDR3 region has 14 residues. Trimming left V 5 bases short and J 9 bases short, with 17 bases between. Per germline, CDR1 SGHTA and CDR2 FQGNSA. The sequence derives from a human donor with melanoma. The sequencing used effector memory CD8+ T cells from blood, collected from a patient treated with checkpoint blockade. The V call is TRBV7-2, the J call TRBJ1-5, with a tentative D call TRBD1 (5 bases). This chain's CDR3 is CASSMSLEGRPQHF. CDR3 DNA: TGTGCCAGCAGCATGTCCTTGGAGGGGAGGCCCCAGCATTTT.